Sequencing of this TCR beta chain was carried out in a study of T cell changes during pregnancy in multiple sclerosis (dated by TCRdb to the late 2010s). Concerning the study at large: Changes in the T cell repertoire over the course of pregnancy were examined in this study in women with multiple sclerosis.

For this chain, trimming is 4 bases at the V end and 5 bases at the J end, and the number of junction bases without a gene match is 7. Including cysteine and phenylalanine, the CDR3 has 15 amino acids. Kept here is only the CDR3 DNA, which spans 45 bases and is read in frame from base 1. CDR1 MNHEY and CDR2 SVGAGI are derived from the germline V gene. The library relied on the immunoSEQ multiplex PCR assay. As stored in TCRdb, this immuneACCESS dataset retains in-frame rearrangements with V and J assigned. A fraction of the clones does not appear; measured against another copy, unresolved V genes explain less than half of the discrepancy, and the remainder lacks a known reason. The sample yields around 70,000 clones; 90% to 95% were counted once. Over 1.3% of the sample belongs to the ten largest clones. Of note for this clone: What this receptor recognizes is not known. Base qualities were left out, and no much larger clone turns up one base away.

The sample was peripheral blood, taken after pregnancy. The sequence is built from TRBV6-5 and TRBJ2-1, and TRBD2 aligns with 8 junction nucleotides. The receptor was derived from a female donor with multiple sclerosis, enrolled in a pregnancy study. The CDR3 in this case is CASSSSGSINNEQFF. The nucleotide sequence reads TGTGCCAGCAGTTCGAGCGGGAGCATTAACAATGAGCAGTTCTTC.